Below are 12 T cell receptor beta chains sequenced from a single sample in a study of shared clonotypes between healthy human individuals. CD45RO-negative, CCR7-positively selected cells formed the naive CD8 fraction, excluding terminally differentiated effector memory CD45RA+ cells. Profiled with immunoSEQ multiplex PCR; TCRdb holds only in-frame clones, not every one. This table holds about 2.1 million clones, 93% found once. Sequenced material: naive CD8+ T cells from PBMCs. The origin of the receptors is a man younger than 30 in good health. Some clones in this sample may be carry-over from other donors' samples.

This chain joins TRBV2 and TRBJ2-2; 9 nucleotides align to TRBD1. Germline loops: CDR1 SNHLY, CDR2 FYNNEI. The CDR3 length is 17 residues. The V and J ends lost 3 bases and 1 base, in that order; junction bases with no gene match: 6. CDR3 in amino acids: CASSERTGGRNTGELFF. Written as DNA, the CDR3 is TGTGCCAGCAGTGAGCGCACAGGGGGCCGGAACACCGGGGAGCTGTTTTTT. Together with reference TRBV2 and TRBJ2-2, the CDR3 gives the full variable domain: EPEVTQTPSHQVTQMGQEVILRCVPISNHLYFYWYRQILGQKVEFLVSFYNNEISEKSEIFDDQFSVERPDGSNFTLKIRSTKLEDSAMYFCASSERTGGRNTGELFFGEGSRLTVL.

This clone was counted a few times. The chain couples TRBV28 to TRBJ1-1; 8 bases match TRBD1. CDR1 and CDR2 from the germline V gene are MDHEN and SYDVKM. V dropped 6 bases and J dropped 0; count of bases not matched to a gene: 6. CDR3 size: 15 residues. This chain's CDR3 is CASRETDRVNTEAFF. The DNA for the CDR3 is TGTGCCAGCAGAGAAACGGACAGGGTGAACACTGAAGCTTTCTTT.

Turning to this clone: At the DNA level, this CDR3 is encoded by other sequences in the same sample as well. The chain is built from TRBV7-8 and TRBJ2-3, with D hard to call. The V end lost 5 bases, the J end lost 4 bases, and 7 bases lay between the germline ends. Germline V gives CDR1 SGHVS, CDR2 FQNEAQ. This CDR3 is built from 12 residues. Here the CDR3 DNA reads TGTGCCAGCAGCCCGGCTGCAGATACGCAGTATTTT. Translated, it gives CASSPAADTQYF.

This chain joins TRBV6-4 and TRBJ2-7, with D unclear. The length of the CDR3 is 15 residues. CDR1 MRHNA and CDR2 SNTAGT come from the germline V gene. The V end was cut by 1 base, the J end by 5 bases, with 15 bases between. CDR3 bases: TGTGCCAGCAGTGACTGGCCAGGCCAATCCCACGAGCAGTACTTC. Its protein product is CASSDWPGQSHEQYF.

Comments on this clone: Other DNA sequences in the same sample also yield this CDR3. V gene TRBV19 combines with J gene TRBJ2-7, with TRBD2 matching 14 bases. This CDR3 is built from 15 residues. Trimming cost V 5 bases and J 3 bases; bases outside gene matches: 3. Germline CDR1 is LNHDA and CDR2 is SQIVND (reference sequence). CDR3: CASSVGLAGGYEQYF. The CDR3 coding sequence is TGTGCCAGTAGTGTCGGACTAGCGGGAGGCTACGAGCAGTACTTC.

V gene TRBV5-1 combines with J gene TRBJ1-2; TRBD1 matches 9 bases. The CDR3 sequence is 17 residues long. Germline assignment: CDR1 SGHRS and CDR2 YFSETQ. V dropped 1 base and J dropped 4; count of bases not matched to a gene: 11. Written as DNA, the CDR3 is TGCGCCAGCAGCTTGCATCGGACAGGGGAGAATGTCTATGGCTACACCTTC. Amino acids: CASSLHRTGENVYGYTF.

This clone was recorded only once. The sample holds other DNA sequences that translate to the same CDR3. CDR3 region: CASSPTGSYEQYF. DNA of the CDR3: TGTGCCAGTAGTCCCACAGGGAGCTACGAGCAGTACTTC. The chain uses TRBV19 and TRBJ2-7; TRBD1 might be the D (6 bases). The CDR3 runs 13 residues. V lost 5 bases and J lost 3, with 11 bases in between. The germline V gene encodes CDR1 LNHDA and CDR2 SQIVND (reference sequence).

The V gene is TRBV19, the J gene TRBJ1-1; weak D call: TRBD1 (5 bases). This CDR3 has 18 amino acids. Germline CDR1 and CDR2: LNHDA and SQIVND (reference sequence). Trimming cost V 5 bases and J 3 bases, with 25 bases left between them. CDR3 loop: CASSAQPGGGPSYTEAFF. The CDR3 nucleotides are TGTGCCAGTAGTGCCCAACCCGGGGGGGGACCTTCCTACACTGAAGCTTTCTTT. The full variable domain, in which reference TRBV19 and TRBJ1-1 provide the parts outside the CDR3, is DGGITQSPKYLFRKEGQNVTLSCEQNLNHDAMYWYRQDPGQGLRLIYYSQIVNDFQKGDIAEGYSVSREKKESFPLTVTSAQKNPTAFYLCASSAQPGGGPSYTEAFFGQGTRLTVV.

The chain has TRBV27 and TRBJ2-7; no clear D. CDR1 and CDR2 (germline): MNHEY, SMNVEV (reference sequence). The CDR3 length is 14 residues. V lost 5 bases and J 2 bases, leaving 13 bases between the germline ends. The CDR3 reads CASSPSAVPYEQYF. DNA for the CDR3: TGTGCCAGCAGTCCCTCCGCAGTACCCTACGAGCAGTACTTC.

The J gene is TRBJ2-1, the V gene TRBV4-1, with unresolved D. Germline V lookup: CDR1 MGHRA, CDR2 YSYEKL. The ends were cut back, 0 bases at V and 8 bases at J, with 20 bases in the middle. The CDR3 extends over 17 amino acids. The CDR3 region is CASSQEPPWRGVHEQFF. The CDR3 nucleotides are TGCGCCAGCAGCCAAGAACCCCCGTGGCGTGGAGTACATGAGCAGTTCTTC.

This rearrangement joins TRBV29-1 to TRBJ1-1, with 10 positions matching TRBD1. The CDR3 spans 13 residues. Germline trimming cut 6 bases from V and 1 base from J; bases unmatched to any gene: 2. Germline-derived CDR1 and CDR2 are SQVTM and ANQGSEA. CDR3 protein: CSVGDRGNTEAFF. The CDR3 DNA reads TGCAGCGTGGGGGACAGGGGGAACACTGAAGCTTTCTTT.

The gene calls are TRBV6-1 and TRBJ1-1; no clear D gene. Germline values: CDR1 MNHNS, CDR2 SASEGT. The germline V and J ends were trimmed by 6 bases and 0 bases, with 14 bases remaining between them. CDR3 length: 15 amino acids. CDR3 coding DNA: TGTGCCAGCAGGGAATGGACCGAAATGAACACTGAAGCTTTCTTT. This codes for CASREWTEMNTEAFF.